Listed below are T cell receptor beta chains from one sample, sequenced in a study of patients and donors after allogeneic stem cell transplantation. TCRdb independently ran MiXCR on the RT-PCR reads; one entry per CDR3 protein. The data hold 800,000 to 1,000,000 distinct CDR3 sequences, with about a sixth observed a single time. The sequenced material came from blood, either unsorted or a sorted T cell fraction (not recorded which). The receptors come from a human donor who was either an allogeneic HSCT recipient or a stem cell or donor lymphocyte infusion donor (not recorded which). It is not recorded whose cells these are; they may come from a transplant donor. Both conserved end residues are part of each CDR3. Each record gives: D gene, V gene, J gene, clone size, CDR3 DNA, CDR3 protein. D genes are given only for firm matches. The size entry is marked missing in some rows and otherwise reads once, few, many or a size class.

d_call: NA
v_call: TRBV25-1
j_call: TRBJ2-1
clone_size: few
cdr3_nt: TGTGCCAGCAGTGAATATTGGGGTGTTGAGCAGTTCTTC
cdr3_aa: CASSEYWGVEQFF

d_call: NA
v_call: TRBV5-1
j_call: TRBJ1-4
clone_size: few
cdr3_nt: TGCGCCAGCAGCTTGCCAGCAACTAATGAAAAACTGTTTTTT
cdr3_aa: CASSLPATNEKLFF

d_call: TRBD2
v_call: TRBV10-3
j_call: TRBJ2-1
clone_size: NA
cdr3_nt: TGTGCCATCAGCGAGGGAAGCGGGAGGGCCCAGTACAATGAGCAGTTCTTC
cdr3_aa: CAISEGSGRAQYNEQFF

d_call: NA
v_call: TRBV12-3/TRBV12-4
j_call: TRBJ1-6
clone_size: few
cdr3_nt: TGTGCCAGCAGTTTAGTCCAGGAGGCACCCCTCCACTTT
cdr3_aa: CASSLVQEAPLHF

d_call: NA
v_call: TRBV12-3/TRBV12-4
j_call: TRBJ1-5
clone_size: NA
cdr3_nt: TGTGCCAGCGGAATAATTCGAAATCAGCCCCAGCATTTT
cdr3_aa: CASGIIRNQPQHF

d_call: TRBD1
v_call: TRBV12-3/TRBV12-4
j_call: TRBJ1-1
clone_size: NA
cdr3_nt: TGTGCCAGCAGTATACGACAGGGAGGAACTGAAGCTTTCTTT
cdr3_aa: CASSIRQGGTEAFF

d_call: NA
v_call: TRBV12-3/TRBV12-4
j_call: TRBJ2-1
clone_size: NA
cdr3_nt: TGTGCCAGCAGTTTGGGGTCGGGGGCCAACAATGAGCAGTTCTTC
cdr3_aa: CASSLGSGANNEQFF

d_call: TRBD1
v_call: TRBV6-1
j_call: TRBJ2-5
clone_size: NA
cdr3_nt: TGTGCCAGCAGGCGGGACAGGGGGCCCGCGCGACCACAAGAGACCCAGTACTTC
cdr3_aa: CASRRDRGPARPQETQYF

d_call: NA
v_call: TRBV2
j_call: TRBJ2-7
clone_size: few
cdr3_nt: TGTGCCAGCAGCGTCGGCCGAAGCTCCTACGAGCAGTACTTC
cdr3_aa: CASSVGRSSYEQYF

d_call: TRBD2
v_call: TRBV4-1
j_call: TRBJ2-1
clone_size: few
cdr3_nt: TGCGCCAGCAGCCAAGTTCTAGCGGTCGGGAAGCAGTTCTTC
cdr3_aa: CASSQVLAVGKQFF

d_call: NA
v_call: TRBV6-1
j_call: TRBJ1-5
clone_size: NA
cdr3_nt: TGTGCCAGCAGGGGGGGGGGGAATCAGCCCCAGCATTTT
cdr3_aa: CASRGGGNQPQHF

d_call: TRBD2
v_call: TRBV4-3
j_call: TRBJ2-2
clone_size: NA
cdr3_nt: TGCGCCAGCAGCCGGAGTTGGGGGGGGACGAACACCGGGGAGCTGTTTTTT
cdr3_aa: CASSRSWGGTNTGELFF

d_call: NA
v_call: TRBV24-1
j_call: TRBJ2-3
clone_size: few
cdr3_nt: TGTGCCACCAGCTTACGGGGCACAGATACGCAGTATTTT
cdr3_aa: CATSLRGTDTQYF

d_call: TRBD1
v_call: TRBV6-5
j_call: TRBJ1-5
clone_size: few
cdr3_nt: TGTGCCAGCAGTTCACAGGGGGCGCGAGGCAATCAGCCCCAGCATTTT
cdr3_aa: CASSSQGARGNQPQHF

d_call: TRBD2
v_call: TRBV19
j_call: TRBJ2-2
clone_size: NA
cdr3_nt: TGTGCCAGTAAAGGCGGGAGTCCCAGATCCAACACCGGGGAGCTGTTTTTT
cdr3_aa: CASKGGSPRSNTGELFF